Sequencing of this T cell receptor (beta chain) was carried out in a study of CXCR3-negative and CXCR3-positive naive CD8 T cells. About the study: Sequencing brought in 130 million or so TRB reads altogether, and each library got about 1.5 +/- 0.3 million.

This CDR3 region has 14 residues. Germline lookup yields CDR1 LGHNA and CDR2 YSLEER. Study-level points and caveats: The TRB CDR3s that CXCR3-positive naive cells carried were more hydrophobic than those of CXCR3-negative naive cells. Researchers reported similar TRBV-TRBJ usage in naive CXCR3-negative and CXCR3-positive cells, though memory differed.

Carrying UMI labels, the TRB cDNA libraries were prepared through 5' RACE. TCRdb reprocessed the 5' RACE reads and keeps a single row for each CDR3 protein, giving no DNA. Found here are 55,000 to 65,000 distinct CDR3 sequences; the top ten clones hold around 0.5%. Of note for this clonotype: Its antigen remains unidentified.

In triplicate, each CD8+ T cell subset was sorted at under 350,000 cells per replicate. CD45RO-CCR7+CD27+CD95- was the phenotype of naive CD8+ T cells. This receptor was identified in a human donor in good health. Some clones in this sample may be carry-over from other donors' samples. The genes are TRBV4-3 and TRBJ1-1. Sequenced sample: naive CXCR3+ CD8+ T cells from blood. This sample's subset: CD45RO-CCR7+CD27+CD95- naive CD8+ T cells expressing CXCR3 (TNR3+). This CDR3 is CASSQNLEGVRAFF.